This passage covers 23 T cell receptor beta chains from one sample sequenced in a study of cytomegalovirus exposure and HLA in healthy donors. PCR involved 60 Vbeta and 13 Jbeta primers. Here immunoSEQ multiplex PCR was the method, and the copy in TCRdb shows in-frame clones only, minus some. The sample yields roughly 130,000 clones, 60% to 75% seen once. The source material was PBMCs. The source of these receptors is a woman in her forties or fifties in good health and CMV-seropositive.

This clone was seen more than once but under ten times. The chain joins TRBV10-1 to TRBJ2-6; no reliable D call. The V end lost 4 bases, the J end lost 2 bases, and 12 bases lay between the germline ends. This CDR3 region has 16 residues. Germline-derived CDR1 and CDR2 are WNHNN and SYGVQD (reference sequence). The CDR3 sequence: CASSVAVFTGANVLTF. As DNA, the CDR3 is TGCGCCAGCAGTGTCGCGGTGTTTACTGGGGCCAACGTCCTGACTTTC.

In this sample, this clone turned up a few times. This chain uses TRBV6-5 with TRBJ1-1; 11 nucleotides line up with TRBD1. This CDR3 comprises 15 residues. The trim removed 6 bases at V and 7 bases at J, leaving 10 bases unmatched. Per germline, CDR1 MNHEY and CDR2 SVGAGI. CDR3 protein: CASSFQLGTGGEAFF. The CDR3 coding sequence is TGTGCCAGCAGCTTCCAGCTGGGGACAGGGGGTGAAGCTTTCTTT.

This clone was observed a few times. CDR3 DNA: TGTGCCAGCACCTTAGGAGGGTTCTATAGCAATCAGCCCCAGCATTTT. This sequence encodes CASTLGGFYSNQPQHF. The chain links TRBV2 to TRBJ1-5, with unresolved D. CDR1 and CDR2 (germline): SNHLY, FYNNEI. This CDR3 comprises 16 residues. Deletions cut 7 bases from V and 0 bases from J, with 16 bases between.

V and J are TRBV6-4 and TRBJ2-2; TRBD1 agrees at 9 bases. J gave up 4 bases and V 9 bases, and 9 bases lay outside the gene matches. This CDR3 contains 15 residues. From germline, CDR1 is MRHNA and CDR2 SNTAGT. The CDR3 region is CASSQGASGTGELFF. DNA of the CDR3: TGTGCCAGTTCACAGGGGGCATCGGGCACCGGGGAGCTGTTTTTT.

This chain uses TRBV7-2 with TRBJ2-3; unclear D gene. The CDR3 spans 14 residues. With 2 bases removed from V and 2 bases from J, the gap between germline ends came to 8 bases. Germline V gives CDR1 SGHTA, CDR2 FQGNSA. The CDR3 is CASSLSPYTDTQYF. The CDR3 coding sequence is TGTGCCAGCAGCTTAAGCCCTTACACAGATACGCAGTATTTT. Full variable domain (remainder filled in from reference TRBV7-2 and TRBJ2-3): GAGVSQSPSNKVTEKGKDVELRCDPISGHTALYWYRQSLGQGLEFLIYFQGNSAPDKSGLPSDRFSAERTGGSVSTLTIQRTQQEDSAVYLCASSLSPYTDTQYFGPGTRLTVL.

Points on this clone: At one boundary the junction diverges from the germline segment, which might be a read error. Here the CDR3 DNA reads TGTGCTAGCAGCTTAGTCTTCCAAGAGACCCAGTACTTC. It yields the protein CASSLVFQETQYF. The chain links TRBV7-7 to TRBJ2-5; unclear D gene. Per the germline V gene, CDR1 is SSHAT and CDR2 is FNYEAQ (reference sequence). The CDR3 has 13 residues.

Written as DNA, the CDR3 is TGTGCCTGGAGAATGACACGGAACGTCCAAAAACTGTTTTTT. This encodes CAWRMTRNVQKLFF. This chain links TRBV30 with TRBJ1-4; D gene unclear. CDR1 is GTSNPN, CDR2 SVGIG, per germline (reference sequence). Trimming left V 3 bases short and J 9 bases short, with 17 bases between. This CDR3 spans 14 amino acids.

Comments on this clone: At one end, the junction sequence differs from germline, possibly due to a read error. V and J are TRBV5-8 and TRBJ1-2, with 7 bases that match TRBD1. CDR3 size: 17 residues. The germline CDR1 and CDR2 sequences are SGHTS and YDEGEE. The CDR3 loop is CASSESLGGGYPYGYPF. The CDR3 nucleotides read TGTGCCAGCAGCGAGAGTTTAGGGGGCGGATACCCCTATGGCTACCCCTTC.

The gene calls are TRBV5-4 and TRBJ1-1, with D unclear. CDR1 and CDR2 (germline): SGHNT, YYREEE (reference sequence). V dropped 0 bases and J dropped 4 bases, with 16 bases sitting between them. The CDR3 totals 16 residues. This CDR3 is CASSLGLTGPTTEAFF. CDR3 sequence (DNA): TGTGCCAGCAGCTTGGGACTAACCGGGCCGACCACTGAAGCTTTCTTT.

This sequence joins TRBV5-6 and TRBJ2-5; TRBD2 aligns across 13 bases. The V gene end was trimmed by 1 base and the J gene end by 14 bases; junction bases not matched to a gene: 5. This CDR3 is built from 13 residues. Germline V lookup: CDR1 SGHDT, CDR2 YYEEEE. The CDR3 sequence: CASSLWGLAGIYF. Written as DNA, the CDR3 is TGTGCCAGCAGCTTGTGGGGACTAGCGGGGATTTACTTC.

The chain couples TRBV7-2 to TRBJ2-5; weak D call: TRBD2 (6 bases). The CDR3 has 13 residues. Trimming left V 10 bases short and J 1 base short, with 13 bases between. In germline, CDR1 is SGHTA, CDR2 FQGNSA. The CDR3 DNA reads as TGTGCCACGGGCGCGGGGCGCCAAGAGACCCAGTACTTC. This codes for CATGAGRQETQYF. Combining the CDR3 with reference TRBV7-2 and TRBJ2-5 gives the whole variable domain GAGVSQSPSNKVTEKGKDVELRCDPISGHTALYWYRQSLGQGLEFLIYFQGNSAPDKSGLPSDRFSAERTGGSVSTLTIQRTQQEDSAVYLCATGAGRQETQYFGPGTRLLVL.

The V call is TRBV7-2, the J call TRBJ1-1; no firm D call. V was trimmed by 2 bases and J by 11 bases, leaving 9 bases between them. Looked up from germline, CDR1 is SGHTA and CDR2 is FQGNSA. The CDR3 totals 11 residues. CDR3: CASSLNSLAFF. The CDR3 DNA reads TGTGCCAGCAGCTTAAATTCACTGGCTTTCTTT.

The CDR3 reads CASSTGALTVTEAFF. The DNA of the CDR3 is TGTGCCAGCAGTACAGGTGCTTTAACGGTCACTGAAGCTTTCTTT. V usage is TRBV7-6 and J usage is TRBJ1-1; the D gene is possibly TRBD1 (5 bases). Germline CDR1 reads SGHVS; CDR2 reads FNYEAQ. The CDR3 consists of 15 residues. V was clipped by 6 bases and J by 4 bases, with 18 bases between them.

Comment on this clone: The identical CDR3 is also encoded by other nucleotide sequences in the sample. The rearrangement uses TRBV5-8 and TRBJ2-7; 8 bases are a match to TRBD1. CDR1 and CDR2 (germline): SGHTS, YDEGEE. V lost 4 bases to trimming and J lost 0 bases; unmatched junction nucleotides: 6. The CDR3 extends over 15 amino acids. The CDR3 nucleotides read TGTGCCAGCAGCCATGACAGGGGCTCCTCCTACGAGCAGTACTTC. Its protein product is CASSHDRGSSYEQYF.

This clone was recorded only once. J is TRBJ2-5 and V is TRBV7-2, with 7 bases fitting TRBD2. The CDR3 runs 15 residues. CDR1 is SGHTA, CDR2 FQGNSA, per germline. V gave up 2 bases and J gave up 5 bases; unmatched junction bases: 8. CDR3 region: CASSLRPGGGETQYF. The CDR3, as DNA: TGTGCCAGCAGCTTACGGCCCGGGGGAGGGGAGACCCAGTACTTC.

This clone occurred once. The genes are TRBV6-5 and TRBJ2-7; a weak D match, TRBD1 (7 bases). Per the germline V gene, CDR1 is MNHEY and CDR2 is SVGAGI. Trimming shortened V by 6 bases and J by 3 bases, and 15 bases separated the two germline ends. The CDR3 extends over 14 amino acids. CDR3 loop: CASSRTQGGYEQYF. In nucleotides, the CDR3 is TGTGCCAGCAGCCGTACTCAGGGGGGCTACGAGCAGTACTTC.

This clone appeared a few times. V is TRBV2 and J is TRBJ1-5; possibly TRBD1 for D (5 bases). Germline V gene lookup returns CDR1 SNHLY and CDR2 FYNNEI. Deletions cut 6 bases from V and 0 bases from J, with 12 bases between. The length of the CDR3 is 15 residues. The CDR3 nucleotides read TGTGCCAGCAGGCAACAGGTCTATAGCAATCAGCCCCAGCATTTT. This gives the protein CASRQQVYSNQPQHF.

This chain joins TRBV7-6 and TRBJ2-2; a possible D gene is TRBD1 (5 bases). This CDR3 contains 14 residues. Trimming cost V 5 bases and J 1 base, with 8 bases left between them. CDR1 is SGHVS, CDR2 FNYEAQ, per germline. The CDR3 reads CASSPTVNTGELFF. Here the CDR3 DNA reads TGTGCCAGCAGCCCGACAGTGAACACCGGGGAGCTGTTTTTT.

Of note for this clone: Germline is not matched at one junction end, which may reflect a read error. The chain couples TRBV2 to TRBJ2-7; weak D call: TRBD2 (6 bases). The germline V gene has CDR1 SNHLY and CDR2 FYNNEI. The CDR3 covers 15 residues. The CDR3 DNA reads TGTTCCAGCAGTGGTCTGGCTAGCGATTCCTACGAGCAGTACTTC. Its translation is CSSSGLASDSYEQYF.

This clone turned up a few times. The V gene is TRBV7-2, the J gene TRBJ1-4; D remains ambiguous. Trimming shortened V by 3 bases and J by 7 bases, and 3 bases separated the two germline ends. CDR3 size: 11 residues. Germline V lookup: CDR1 SGHTA, CDR2 FQGNSA. The CDR3 protein is CASSFSEKLFF. CDR3 sequence (DNA): TGTGCCAGCAGCTTCAGTGAAAAACTGTTTTTT.

The chain links TRBV7-2 to TRBJ1-4, with D possibly being TRBD1 (5 bases). Germline CDR1 SGHTA, CDR2 FQGNSA. The CDR3 loop spans 14 amino acids. V lost 3 bases and J lost 5, with 10 bases in between. CDR3: CASSLDNRNEKLFF. As DNA, the CDR3 is TGTGCCAGCAGCTTGGACAACAGGAATGAAAAACTGTTTTTT.

The chain combines TRBV6-5 with TRBJ2-7; 7 bases fit TRBD1. V lost 6 bases and J lost 2; bases outside the gene matches: 7. The CDR3 covers 14 residues. CDR1 and CDR2 from the germline V gene are MNHEY and SVGAGI. The CDR3 loop reads CASSLRDRAYEQYF. CDR3 in DNA: TGTGCCAGCAGCCTCCGGGACAGAGCCTACGAGCAGTACTTC.

The J gene is TRBJ2-5, the V gene TRBV6-5, with D tentatively TRBD1 (5 bases). The end of the DNA fits TRBJ2-7 better, so the J call may be wrong. Looked up from germline, CDR1 is MNHEY and CDR2 is SVGAGI. The CDR3 is 12 amino acids. CDR3 DNA: TGTGCCAGCAGTATAGACAGTTACGAGCAGTACTTC. Encoded protein: CASSIDSYEQYF.